This T cell receptor (beta chain) was sequenced in a study of blood T cells in healthy people across ages. For the second PCR, which ran for about 6 to 11 cycles, a sample-barcoded 5' primer and a J-beta primer mix were used. One entry per CDR3 protein, called by TCRdb with MiXCR from the 5' RACE reads. Of approximately 730,000 distinct CDR3 sequences detected, about 48% appear once; the ten largest clones hold 40% to 50%. Samples each yielded at least 5.5 micrograms of total RNA. V lost 7 bases, J lost 2 bases, and 8 bases stayed unmatched. This CDR3 contains 14 residues. Looked up from germline, CDR1 is MDHEN and CDR2 is SYDVKM.

The chain carries TRBV28 and TRBJ2-7, with TRBD1 identical over 7 bases. This TCR was sampled from a man aged 80 or over in good health. Source material: blood. The CDR3 region has the DNA TGTGCCAGCACACGACAGGGAAGGACCTACGAGCAGTACTTC. Protein sequence: CASTRQGRTYEQYF.